The clone carrying this TCR beta chain was counted only a few times. Its antigen is still unknown. V was shortened by 1 base and J by 4 bases, with 8 bases between the two germline ends. Germline values: CDR1 SGHTA, CDR2 FQGNSA. The CDR3 covers 15 residues. This entry comes from a study of beta chain features in type 1 diabetes. Study-level background: Across every sample, over 100 million sorted cells were examined in total.

The authors reverse transcribed all of the isolated RNA, so sequencing captured expressed TCRB transcripts. Only in-frame clones appear in the TCRdb table, and some are missing; sequencing was by immunoSEQ multiplex PCR. The repertoire includes about 160,000 clones, about 9.8% of them detected once, and roughly 2.5% sits in the top ten. General study results and limits: The naive, central memory and Treg TCRB repertoires looked more alike in patients than they did in healthy donors.

The chain has TRBV7-2 and TRBJ1-6; D call uncertain. The sequencing sample was made of central memory CD4+ T cells from blood. The receptor's source is a woman aged 18-29 years in good health. The CDR3 sequence: CASSLDSQYNSPLHF. The CDR3 nucleotides are TGTGCCAGCAGCTTAGACAGCCAGTATAATTCACCCCTCCACTTT.